This T cell receptor beta chain came from a study of cytomegalovirus exposure and HLA in healthy donors. This PCR relied on a set of 60 Vbeta primers and 13 Jbeta primers. The method was immunoSEQ multiplex PCR; TCRdb's version includes in-frame clones alone and lacks a portion of them. The sample holds approximately 130,000 clones, approximately 83% seen once. The CDR3 loop spans 18 amino acids. V lost 5 bases, J lost 2 bases, and 6 bases stayed unmatched. CDR1 is PRHDT and CDR2 is FYEKMQ in the germline V gene (reference sequence). Findings and caveats of the study: Later analysis demonstrated an association between a missense DCLRE1C variant and TCR beta V- and J-gene trimming. Researchers reported from a later analysis that most CMV-associated TCR beta chains appeared HLA-restricted. The study carried out a later analysis of TCR beta sequences. It associated approximately 15,000 of them with specific HLA alleles at a false discovery rate of 0.05.

As to this clone: Its antigen is as yet unknown.

This sequence was found in a girl aged 2 to 9 in good health and CMV-seronegative. This chain uses TRBV13 with TRBJ2-2, with 15 bases fitting TRBD2. Input material: PBMCs. Written as DNA, the CDR3 is TGTGCCAGCAGCGCGGGACTAGCGGGGGGTGTAAACACCGGGGAGCTGTTTTTT. Its protein product is CASSAGLAGGVNTGELFF. The variable domain in full, with the rest retrieved from reference TRBV13 and TRBJ2-2, is AAGVIQSPRHLIKEKRETATLKCYPIPRHDTVYWYQQGPGQDPQFLISFYEKMQSDKGSIPDRFSAQQFSDYHSELNMSSLELGDSALYFCASSAGLAGGVNTGELFFGEGSRLTVL.